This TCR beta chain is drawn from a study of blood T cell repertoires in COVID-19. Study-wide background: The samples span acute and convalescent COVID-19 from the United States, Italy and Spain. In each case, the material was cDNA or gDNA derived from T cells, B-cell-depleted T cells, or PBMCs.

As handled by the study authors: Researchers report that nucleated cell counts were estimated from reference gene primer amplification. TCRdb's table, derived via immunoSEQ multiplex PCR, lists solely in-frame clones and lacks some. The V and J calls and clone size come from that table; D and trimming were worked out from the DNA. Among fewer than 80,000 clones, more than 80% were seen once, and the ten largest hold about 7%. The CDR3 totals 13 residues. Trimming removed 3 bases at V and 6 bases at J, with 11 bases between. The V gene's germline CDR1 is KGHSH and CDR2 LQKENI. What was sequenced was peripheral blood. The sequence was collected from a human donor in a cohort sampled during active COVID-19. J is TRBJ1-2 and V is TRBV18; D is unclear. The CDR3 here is CASSPKRAHGYTF. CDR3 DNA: TGTGCCAGCTCACCGAAGAGGGCTCATGGCTACACCTTC. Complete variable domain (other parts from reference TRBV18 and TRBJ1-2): NAGVMQNPRHLVRRRGQEARLRCSPMKGHSHVYWYRQLPEEGLKFMVYLQKENIIDESGMPKERFSAEFPKEGPSILRIQQVVRGDSAAYFCASSPKRAHGYTFGSGTRLTVV.